These 10 T cell receptor beta chains came from one sample sequenced in a study of cytomegalovirus exposure and HLA in healthy donors. The PCR used 60 Vbeta and 13 Jbeta primers. Only in-frame clones appear in the TCRdb table, and some are missing; sequencing was by immunoSEQ multiplex PCR. The sample has about 170,000 clones; roughly 60% are singletons. Sample: PBMCs. Every receptor here comes from a man aged 35 to 55 in good health and CMV-seronegative.

The chain carries TRBV7-3 and TRBJ2-6; 8 nucleotides line up with TRBD1. Germline-derived CDR1 and CDR2 are SGHTA and FQGTGA. CDR3 length: 17 residues. V lost 4 bases to trimming and J lost 2 bases; unmatched junction nucleotides: 7. This CDR3 reads CASSSGQGRTGANVLTF. CDR3 nucleotides: TGTGCCAGCAGCTCTGGACAGGGCAGGACTGGGGCCAACGTCCTGACTTTC.

Comments on this clone: Compared with germline, one end of the junction differs, possibly owing to a read error. The rearrangement uses TRBV7-7 and TRBJ2-2; TRBD1 matches at 7 bases. Germline V lookup: CDR1 SSHAT, CDR2 FNYEAQ (reference sequence). CDR3 length: 15 residues. The CDR3 is CASSSGTANTGELFF. In nucleotides, the CDR3 is TGTGCTAGCAGCTCCGGGACAGCGAACACCGGGGAGCTGTTTTTT.

Points on this clone: A junction end diverges from the germline sequence, so it may reflect a read error. The chain recombines TRBV7-2 with TRBJ2-1, with 10 bases fitting TRBD2. CDR3 size: 17 residues. Germline-derived CDR1 and CDR2 are SGHTA and FQGNSA. Here the CDR3 reads CARSLGSGTSAYNEQFF. The CDR3 region has the DNA TGTGCCCGCAGCTTAGGATCTGGGACTAGCGCGTACAATGAGCAGTTCTTC.

The V gene is TRBV11-3, the J gene TRBJ2-2; 9 bases are a match to TRBD2. Germline CDR1 and CDR2: SGHNT and YENEEA. The V gene end was trimmed by 0 bases and the J gene end by 5 bases; junction bases not matched to a gene: 10. CDR3 length: 18 amino acids. The CDR3 protein is CASSLETGPGLATGELFF. CDR3 DNA: TGTGCCAGCAGCTTAGAAACGGGCCCCGGACTAGCGACCGGGGAGCTGTTTTTT.

The chain employs TRBV2 and TRBJ2-1, with D uncertain. Per the germline V gene, CDR1 is SNHLY and CDR2 is FYNNEI. V was shortened by 8 bases and J by 10 bases, with 15 bases between the two germline ends. CDR3 length equals 12 residues. CDR3 sequence reads: CASDPGSWEQFF. In nucleotides, the CDR3 is TGTGCCAGCGACCCAGGTTCTTGGGAGCAGTTCTTC.

CDR3 loop: CASSLAAVYEQYF. The CDR3 DNA follows: TGTGCCAGCAGCTTGGCCGCTGTCTACGAGCAGTACTTC. The rearrangement links TRBV5-4 to TRBJ2-5; D remains unclear. The tail of the sequence fits TRBJ2-7 better, so the J call may be wrong. The CDR3 is made up of 13 amino acids. The V gene's germline CDR1 is SGHNT and CDR2 YYREEE (reference sequence).

The chain combines TRBV2 with TRBJ2-5; 8 nucleotides match TRBD1. CDR3 length: 14 residues. V gave up 5 bases and J gave up 3 bases; unmatched junction bases: 5. Germline lookup yields CDR1 SNHLY and CDR2 FYNNEI. The CDR3 nucleotides are TGTGCCAGCAGTTCTCAGACAGGGGAAGAGACCCAGTACTTC. Its protein product is CASSSQTGEETQYF.

The V and J genes are TRBV5-4 and TRBJ1-2; the D gene is possibly TRBD1 (5 bases). Trimming took off 4 bases at V and 11 bases at J, with 21 bases between the two ends. This CDR3 is built from 14 residues. CDR1 is SGHNT and CDR2 is YYREEE in the germline V gene (reference sequence). The CDR3 DNA reads as TGTGCCAGCAGCCAAGATCGTAACAGGCTGGGGTACACCTTC. The encoded protein is CASSQDRNRLGYTF.

The genes are TRBV30 and TRBJ2-2, with D perhaps matching TRBD1 (7 bases). The CDR3 is 14 amino acids. V lost 3 bases, J lost 3 bases, and 11 bases lay in between. From germline, CDR1 is GTSNPN and CDR2 SVGIG (reference sequence). CDR3 sequence: CAWRGGQHTGELFF. The DNA of the CDR3 is TGTGCCTGGAGGGGGGGACAGCACACCGGGGAGCTGTTTTTT.

DNA of the CDR3: TGTGCCAGTAGTATAGACTCCAGAGGGGGCACTGAAGCTTTCTTT. The encoded protein is CASSIDSRGGTEAFF. The rearrangement links TRBV19 to TRBJ1-1, with D possibly matching TRBD1 (6 bases). Trimming removed 0 bases from V and 4 bases from J, with 12 bases in between. The CDR3 has 15 amino acids. Germline values: CDR1 LNHDA, CDR2 SQIVND (reference sequence).